This passage covers 15 T cell receptor beta chains from one sample sequenced in a study of T cells after posttransplantation cyclophosphamide. The table came from immunoSEQ multiplex PCR; TCRdb's copy has only in-frame clones and leaves some out. There are around 34,000 clones in the sample, none observed a single time. The sequenced sample consisted of PBMCs. All receptors derive from a woman aged 45-60 years in good health and a related stem cell transplant donor.

This chain joins TRBV15 and TRBJ2-2; D not certain. Trimming pared 8 bases from V and 0 bases from J, leaving 13 bases between. Germline lookup yields CDR1 LNHNV and CDR2 YYDKDF (reference sequence). This CDR3 spans 15 amino acids. In DNA, the CDR3 is TGTGCCACCGGCCCCCGAACCACGAACACCGGGGAGCTGTTTTTT. It translates to CATGPRTTNTGELFF.

This clone was picked up many times. The chain carries TRBV5-1 and TRBJ1-2; D is unresolved. The germline V gene encodes CDR1 SGHRS and CDR2 YFSETQ. The CDR3 has 12 amino acids. Between the trimmed V and J ends, which lost 5 bases and 0 bases, there was a span of 5 bases. CDR3 coding DNA: TGCGCCAGCAGTATAGCTAACTATGGCTACACCTTC. This encodes CASSIANYGYTF.

This clone has a count of ten or more. CDR3: CASTRGGYGNTIYF. The CDR3 DNA is TGTGCCAGCACCCGGGGGGGATATGGAAACACCATATATTTT. The genes are TRBV7-8 and TRBJ1-3, with D perhaps matching TRBD1 (5 bases). Germline CDR1 reads SGHVS; CDR2 reads FQNEAQ. V was shortened by 7 bases and J by 3 bases, with 13 bases between the two germline ends. The CDR3 is 14 amino acids.

The genes are TRBV6-5 and TRBJ2-3; 8 bases fit TRBD2. From germline, CDR1 is MNHEY and CDR2 SVGAGI. The J segment lost 1 base and the V segment lost 3 bases, leaving 3 bases of the junction unmatched. This CDR3 is 15 amino acids long. The CDR3 loop reads CASSYQLAGTDTQYF. The CDR3 DNA is TGTGCCAGCAGTTATCAACTAGCGGGCACAGATACGCAGTATTTT.

This clone has ten or more counts. The rearrangement uses TRBV29-1 and TRBJ2-1, with TRBD2 identical over 7 bases. V was clipped by 3 bases and J by 12 bases; unmatched bases: 11. This CDR3 comprises 13 residues. From germline, CDR1 is SQVTM and CDR2 ANQGSEA. CDR3 sequence reads: CSVEGGSEAGQFF. Written as DNA, the CDR3 is TGCAGCGTTGAGGGCGGGAGTGAGGCGGGGCAGTTCTTC.

The genes are TRBV5-1 and TRBJ2-7, with D possibly being TRBD1 (6 bases). This CDR3 comprises 14 residues. Germline V gene sequence: CDR1 SGHRS, CDR2 YFSETQ. V lost 3 bases to trimming and J lost 3 bases, with 13 bases between them. CDR3 sequence: CASSSQGLDYEQYF. CDR3 DNA sequence: TGCGCCAGCAGCTCACAGGGCCTGGACTACGAGCAGTACTTC.

This clone was seen many times. The CDR3 region has the DNA TGTGCCAGCACCAAAGCGAGGTCTGGGGAGCAGTACTTC. Translated: CASTKARSGEQYF. The V call is TRBV6-5, the J call TRBJ2-7; D is ambiguous. Between the trimmed V and J ends, which lost 7 bases and 7 bases, there was a span of 17 bases. The CDR3 length is 13 residues. CDR1 and CDR2 (germline): MNHEY, SVGAGI.

This clone was observed many times. The V and J genes are TRBV27 and TRBJ2-7; D possibly corresponds to TRBD1 (6 bases). V was shortened by 4 bases and J by 3 bases, with 22 bases between the two germline ends. The germline CDR1 and CDR2 sequences are MNHEY and SMNVEV (reference sequence). CDR3 size: 17 residues. CDR3 sequence reads: CASSSGWQQGVNYEQYF. The CDR3, as DNA: TGTGCCAGCAGTTCAGGTTGGCAACAGGGAGTAAACTACGAGCAGTACTTC.

This clone has just a few counts. The V call is TRBV9, the J call TRBJ2-3; no clear D gene. The V end lost 0 bases, the J end lost 6 bases, and 8 bases lay between the germline ends. The CDR3 has 13 amino acids. Germline-derived CDR1 and CDR2 are SGDLS and YYNGEE. The CDR3 region has the DNA TGTGCCAGCAGCGTAGTCTATCGGGATACGCAGTATTTT. Amino acid sequence: CASSVVYRDTQYF.

This clone has ten or more counts. This rearrangement joins TRBV9 to TRBJ1-2, with D possibly being TRBD1 (5 bases). V lost 4 bases to trimming and J lost 2 bases, with 15 bases between them. This CDR3 region has 15 residues. CDR1 and CDR2 from the germline V gene are SGDLS and YYNGEE. The CDR3 nucleotides are TGTGCCAGCAGCCAACCCGTGACAGAGAACTATGGCTACACCTTC. Translation gives CASSQPVTENYGYTF.

This clone has a count of ten or more. The chain employs TRBV14 and TRBJ1-2, with D maybe TRBD1 (5 bases). CDR1 and CDR2 (germline): SGHDN, FVKESK. The CDR3 runs 18 residues. The V end lost 0 bases, the J end lost 6 bases, and 23 bases lay between the germline ends. Here the CDR3 DNA reads TGTGCCAGCAGCCAAGATCGACGTTGGGCAGGGTCGGTGAATGGCTACACCTTC. This gives the protein CASSQDRRWAGSVNGYTF.

This clone was picked up many times. This rearrangement joins TRBV15 to TRBJ1-2; D remains ambiguous. This CDR3 is 16 amino acids long. CDR1 and CDR2 from the germline V gene are LNHNV and YYDKDF (reference sequence). V lost 0 bases to trimming and J lost 5 bases, with 16 bases between them. The CDR3 DNA reads TGTGCCACCAGCAGAGATCGCACCCTCTCGGGGTATGGCTACACCTTC. As protein: CATSRDRTLSGYGYTF.

The V and J genes are TRBV6-2 or TRBV6-3 and TRBJ2-5, with TRBD2 identical over 9 bases. Looked up from germline, CDR1 is MNHEY and CDR2 is SVGEGT. The junction had 6 bases not matched to a gene; V was cut back by 5 bases and J by 2 bases. The CDR3 runs 15 residues. The CDR3 loop is CASSIAGANQETQYF. CDR3 nucleotides: TGTGCCAGCAGTATAGCGGGGGCAAATCAAGAGACCCAGTACTTC.

This clone was observed at least ten times. The rearrangement joins TRBV5-4 to TRBJ1-1, with TRBD1 as a possible D gene (6 bases). CDR1 is SGHNT and CDR2 is YYREEE in the germline V gene (reference sequence). Trimming took off 4 bases at V and 0 bases at J, with 13 bases between the two ends. The CDR3 spans 15 residues. As DNA, the CDR3 is TGTGCCAGCAGCCTGGACAGCGGAATGAACACTGAAGCTTTCTTT. The encoded protein is CASSLDSGMNTEAFF.

This clone showed up many times. This chain links TRBV6-1 with TRBJ1-3; the D gene is possibly TRBD1 (5 bases). The V end lost 7 bases, the J end lost 0 bases, and 10 bases lay between the germline ends. In germline, CDR1 is MNHNS, CDR2 SASEGT. This CDR3 has 14 amino acids. CDR3 sequence: CASTRGVSGNTIYF. The CDR3 region has the DNA TGTGCCAGCACCCGGGGGGTCTCTGGAAACACCATATATTTT.